The present entry profiles one TCR beta chain with its context. The antigen remains undetermined. The same CDR3 arises from other DNA sequences in this sample as well. The record originates from a study of beta chain features in type 1 diabetes. The isolated RNA, all of it, was reverse transcribed, so expressed TCRB transcripts were what got sequenced. The protocol was immunoSEQ multiplex PCR, while the TCRdb copy is restricted to in-frame clones and leaves out a portion. Among 850,000 to 900,000 clones listed, 17% were seen once. Markers CD45RO/CCR7/CD25/CD127/CD95/CD27 served to sort CD4+ naive, central memory, regulatory and stem cell-like memory cells. The trim removed 1 base at V and 5 bases at J, leaving 4 bases unmatched. Per the germline V gene, CDR1 is SGHTA and CDR2 is FQGNSA. There are 15 residues in the CDR3. Overall study findings and caveats: Over-representation of high TCR-expressing cells was a possible consequence of cDNA sequencing. At VDJ recombination sites, type 1 diabetes patients had fewer insertions and more deleted nucleotides. TCRB rearrangement may or may not be influenced by HLA type; here this remained unresolved.

Sequencing was performed on naive CD4+ T cells from blood. The V and J genes are TRBV7-2 and TRBJ2-7; 11 positions match TRBD2. The receptor's source is a woman aged 18-29 years in good health. The CDR3 DNA reads as TGTGCCAGCAGCTTAGTAGCGGGAGGGCCGGACGAGCAGTACTTC. Amino acids: CASSLVAGGPDEQYF.